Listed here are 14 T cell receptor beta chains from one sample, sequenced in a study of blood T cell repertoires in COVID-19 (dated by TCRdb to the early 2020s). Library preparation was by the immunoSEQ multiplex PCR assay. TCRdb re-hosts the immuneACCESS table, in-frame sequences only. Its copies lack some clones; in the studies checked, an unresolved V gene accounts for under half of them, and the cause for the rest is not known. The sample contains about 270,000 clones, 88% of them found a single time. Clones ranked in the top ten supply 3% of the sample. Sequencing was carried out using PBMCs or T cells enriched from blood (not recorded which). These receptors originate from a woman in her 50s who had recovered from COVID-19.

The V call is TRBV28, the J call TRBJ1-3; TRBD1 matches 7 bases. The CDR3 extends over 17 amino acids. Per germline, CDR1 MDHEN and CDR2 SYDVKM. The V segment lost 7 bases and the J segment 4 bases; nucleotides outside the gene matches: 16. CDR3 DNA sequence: TGTGCCAGCATAGGGTCGGAACAGGGGTCTAGGGGAAACACCATATATTTT. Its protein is CASIGSEQGSRGNTIYF.

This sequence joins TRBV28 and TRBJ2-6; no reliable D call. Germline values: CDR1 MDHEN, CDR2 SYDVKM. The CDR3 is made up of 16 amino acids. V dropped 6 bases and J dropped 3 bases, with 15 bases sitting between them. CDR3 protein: CASRADTNFGANVLTF. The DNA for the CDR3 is TGTGCCAGCAGGGCTGACACGAACTTTGGGGCCAACGTCCTGACTTTC.

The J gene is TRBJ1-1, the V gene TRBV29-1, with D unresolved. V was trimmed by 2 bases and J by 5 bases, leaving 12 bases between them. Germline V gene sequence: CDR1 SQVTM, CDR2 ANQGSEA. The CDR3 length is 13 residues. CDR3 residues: CSVEFGSRTEAFF. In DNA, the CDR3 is TGCAGCGTTGAATTCGGGAGCCGGACTGAAGCTTTCTTT.

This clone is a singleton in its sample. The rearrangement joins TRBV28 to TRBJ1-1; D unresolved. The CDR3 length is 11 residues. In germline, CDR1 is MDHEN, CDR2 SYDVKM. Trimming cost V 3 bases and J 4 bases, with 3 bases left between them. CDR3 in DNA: TGTGCCAGCAGTTTTAGCACTGAAGCTTTCTTT. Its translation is CASSFSTEAFF.

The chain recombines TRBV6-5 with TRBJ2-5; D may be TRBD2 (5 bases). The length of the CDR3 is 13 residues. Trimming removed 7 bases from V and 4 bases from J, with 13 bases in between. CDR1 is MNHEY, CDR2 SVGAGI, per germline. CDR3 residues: CASTRGGSETQYF. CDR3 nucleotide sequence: TGTGCCAGCACCCGGGGTGGGTCAGAGACCCAGTACTTC.

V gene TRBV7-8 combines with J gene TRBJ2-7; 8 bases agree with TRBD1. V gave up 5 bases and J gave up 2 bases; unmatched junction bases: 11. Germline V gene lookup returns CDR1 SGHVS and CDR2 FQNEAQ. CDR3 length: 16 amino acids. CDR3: CASSPPWTGQTYEQYF. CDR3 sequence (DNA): TGTGCCAGCAGCCCTCCCTGGACAGGGCAAACCTACGAGCAGTACTTC.

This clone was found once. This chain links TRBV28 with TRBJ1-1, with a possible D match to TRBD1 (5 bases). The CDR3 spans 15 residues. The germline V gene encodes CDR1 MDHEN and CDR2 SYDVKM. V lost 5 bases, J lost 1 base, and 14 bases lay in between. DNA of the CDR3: TGTGCCAGCAGTCCGACAGACCCGCGGAACACTGAAGCTTTCTTT. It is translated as CASSPTDPRNTEAFF.

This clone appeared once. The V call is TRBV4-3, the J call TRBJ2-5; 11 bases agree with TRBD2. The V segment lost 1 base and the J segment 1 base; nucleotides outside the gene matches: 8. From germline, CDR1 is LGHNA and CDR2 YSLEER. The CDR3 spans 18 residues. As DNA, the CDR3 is TGCGCCAGCAGCCAAGCGTACGGGACTAGCGGCTTCCAAGAGACCCAGTACTTC. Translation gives CASSQAYGTSGFQETQYF.

CDR3 nucleotides: TGTGCCAGCAGCCTCCCCCCTAGAGAAGATACGCAGTATTTT. It codes for CASSLPPREDTQYF. V usage is TRBV7-2 and J usage is TRBJ2-3; D remains unclear. The CDR3 covers 14 residues. V was pared by 5 bases and J by 5 bases, with 14 bases between. Per germline, CDR1 SGHTA and CDR2 FQGNSA. Together with reference TRBV7-2 and TRBJ2-3, the CDR3 gives the full variable domain: GAGVSQSPSNKVTEKGKDVELRCDPISGHTALYWYRQSLGQGLEFLIYFQGNSAPDKSGLPSDRFSAERTGGSVSTLTIQRTQQEDSAVYLCASSLPPREDTQYFGPGTRLTVL.

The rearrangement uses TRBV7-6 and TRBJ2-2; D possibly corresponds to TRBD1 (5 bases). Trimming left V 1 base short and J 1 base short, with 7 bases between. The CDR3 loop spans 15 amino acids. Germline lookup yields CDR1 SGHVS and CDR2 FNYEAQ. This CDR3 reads CASSLGTLNTGELFF. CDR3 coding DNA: TGTGCCAGCAGCTTAGGGACACTGAACACCGGGGAGCTGTTTTTT.

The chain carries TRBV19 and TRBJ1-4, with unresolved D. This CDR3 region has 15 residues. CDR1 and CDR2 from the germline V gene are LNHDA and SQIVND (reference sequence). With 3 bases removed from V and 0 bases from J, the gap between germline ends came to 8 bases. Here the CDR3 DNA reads TGTGCCAGTAGTATCGCGGCAGCAACTAATGAAAAACTGTTTTTT. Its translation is CASSIAAATNEKLFF. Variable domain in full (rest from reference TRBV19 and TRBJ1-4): DGGITQSPKYLFRKEGQNVTLSCEQNLNHDAMYWYRQDPGQGLRLIYYSQIVNDFQKGDIAEGYSVSREKKESFPLTVTSAQKNPTAFYLCASSIAAATNEKLFFGSGTQLSVL.

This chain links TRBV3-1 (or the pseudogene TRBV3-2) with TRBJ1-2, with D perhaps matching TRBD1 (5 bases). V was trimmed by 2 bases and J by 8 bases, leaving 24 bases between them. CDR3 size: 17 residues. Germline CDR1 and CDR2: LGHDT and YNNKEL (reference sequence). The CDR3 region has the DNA TGTGCCAGCAGCCAATCCCTCGATGGGGGGTCGCGCGACGGCTACACCTTC. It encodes CASSQSLDGGSRDGYTF.

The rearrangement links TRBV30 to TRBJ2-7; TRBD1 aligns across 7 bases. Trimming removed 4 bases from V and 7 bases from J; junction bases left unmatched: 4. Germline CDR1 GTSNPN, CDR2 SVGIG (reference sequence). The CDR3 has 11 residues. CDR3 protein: CAWTGGKEQYF. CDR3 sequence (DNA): TGTGCCTGGACAGGGGGAAAAGAGCAGTACTTC.

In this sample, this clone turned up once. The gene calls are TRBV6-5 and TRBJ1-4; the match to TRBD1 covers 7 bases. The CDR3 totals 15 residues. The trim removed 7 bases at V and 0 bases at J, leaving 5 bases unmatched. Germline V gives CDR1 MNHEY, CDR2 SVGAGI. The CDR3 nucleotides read TGTGCCAGCACTAGACAGGGTGCAACTAATGAAAAACTGTTTTTT. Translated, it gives CASTRQGATNEKLFF.